A selection of T cell receptor beta chains follows, all from one sample in a study of blood T cell repertoires in COVID-19. The protocol was immunoSEQ multiplex PCR, while the TCRdb copy is restricted to in-frame clones and leaves out a portion. Of about 160,000 clones in the sample, roughly 80% were seen once. Sequenced input: peripheral blood. Receptor source: a man aged 55 to 70 with acute or convalescent COVID-19. Each CDR3 is given with its conserved first and last residue. D genes are given only for firm matches. Size values are once, few and many counts, or a class for expanded clones, and some rows have none.

abundance	d_gene	j_gene	v_gene	CDR3aa	CDR3nt
NA	TRBD1	TRBJ1-1	TRBV12-3/TRBV12-4	CASGTGSRAFF	TGTGCCAGCGGGACAGGCAGCAGAGCTTTCTTT
NA	NA	TRBJ1-1	TRBV13	CASSPTSEGMNTEAFF	TGTGCCAGCAGCCCCACGAGTGAGGGTATGAACACTGAAGCTTTCTTT
NA	NA	TRBJ1-5	TRBV5-8	CASSLYSSYSNQPQHF	TGTGCCAGCAGCTTGTATTCGTCGTATAGCAATCAGCCCCAGCATTTT
NA	TRBD1	TRBJ1-6	TRBV3-1/TRBV3-2	CASSPTGTANSPLHF	TGTGCCAGCAGCCCGACCGGGACAGCGAATTCACCCCTCCACTTT
few	TRBD1	TRBJ2-1	TRBV7-6	CASSAGQGAGNEQFF	TGTGCCAGCAGCGCGGGACAGGGGGCTGGGAATGAGCAGTTCTTC
NA	NA	TRBJ1-1	TRBV2	CASRDGRDRTEAFF	TGTGCCAGCAGGGATGGCAGGGATCGCACTGAAGCTTTCTTT
NA	NA	TRBJ1-1	TRBV27	CASSLGLYTEAFF	TGTGCCAGCAGTTTAGGGCTCTACACTGAAGCTTTCTTT
NA	TRBD1	TRBJ1-2	TRBV12-3/TRBV12-4	CASSQGQGYGYTF	TGTGCCAGCAGCCAAGGACAGGGCTATGGCTACACCTTC
few	NA	TRBJ1-1	TRBV5-1	CASSFVGAENTEAFF	TGCGCCAGCAGCTTCGTAGGGGCTGAGAACACTGAAGCTTTCTTT
NA	TRBD1	TRBJ1-2	TRBV5-1	CASSSNPPGQGRVGGYTF	TGCGCCAGCAGCTCCAACCCCCCGGGACAGGGTCGAGTTGGGGGCTACACCTTC
NA	NA	TRBJ1-2	TRBV9	CASSVVSGGRGYTF	TGTGCCAGCAGCGTAGTTTCGGGGGGTCGGGGCTACACCTTC
NA	NA	TRBJ2-1	TRBV7-3	CASSLRGNEQFF	TGTGCCAGCAGCTTACGGGGTAATGAGCAGTTCTTC
NA	TRBD1	TRBJ2-7	TRBV10-3	CAISESDRGVYEQYF	TGTGCCATCAGTGAGTCGGACAGGGGAGTTTACGAGCAGTACTTC
NA	NA	TRBJ1-2	TRBV7-9	CASSSGRKPDGYTF	TGTGCCAGCAGCTCTGGCAGGAAACCGGATGGCTACACCTTC
NA	NA	TRBJ2-1	TRBV7-8	CASSLERWQGRAYNEQFF	TGTGCCAGCAGCTTAGAAAGGTGGCAGGGGAGGGCCTACAATGAGCAGTTCTTC
NA	NA	TRBJ1-4	TRBV5-1	CASSLYSTNEKLFF	TGCGCCAGCAGCTTGTACTCAACTAATGAAAAACTGTTTTTT
NA	NA	TRBJ2-7	TRBV11-2	CASSLEWGGYEQYF	TGTGCCAGCAGCTTAGAATGGGGCGGCTACGAGCAGTACTTC
NA	TRBD1	TRBJ2-7	TRBV28	CASSLVTGRSYEQYF	TGTGCCAGCAGTTTGGTGACAGGGAGATCCTACGAGCAGTACTTC
once	TRBD1	TRBJ1-2	TRBV5-1	CASSTLDRGNGYTF	TGCGCCAGCAGCACCCTGGACAGGGGGAATGGCTACACCTTC
few	NA	TRBJ1-1	TRBV7-9	CASSLDRDYTEAFF	TGTGCCAGCAGCTTAGACCGGGATTACACTGAAGCTTTCTTT
NA	TRBD1	TRBJ1-2	TRBV28	CASSSHYGQGSYGYTF	TGTGCCAGCAGTTCACATTATGGACAGGGGAGCTATGGCTACACCTTC
few	NA	TRBJ1-1	TRBV6-2/TRBV6-3	CASSYGGARTEAFF	TGTGCCAGCAGTTACGGGGGGGCTCGGACTGAAGCTTTCTTT
NA	NA	TRBJ2-7	TRBV2	CASSDGGTYEQYF	TGTGCCAGCAGTGACGGCGGCACCTACGAGCAGTACTTC
once	TRBD1	TRBJ2-5	TRBV5-8	CASSSGGQGNVKETQYF	TGTGCCAGCAGCTCGGGGGGACAGGGGAACGTAAAAGAGACCCAGTACTTC
NA	TRBD1	TRBJ2-5	TRBV6-6	CASSYGGQVETQYF	TGTGCCAGCAGTTACGGCGGACAGGTCGAGACCCAGTACTTC
few	NA	TRBJ1-5	TRBV7-9	CASSLGQINQPQHF	TGTGCCAGCAGCTTAGGACAGATCAATCAGCCCCAGCATTTT
NA	NA	TRBJ2-1	TRBV6-5	CASRRTSYNEQFF	TGTGCCAGCCGGCGGACATCCTACAATGAGCAGTTCTTC
NA	NA	TRBJ2-2	TRBV5-6	CASSLGTYHTGELFF	TGTGCCAGCAGCTTGGGGACATATCACACCGGGGAGCTGTTTTTT
NA	TRBD1	TRBJ2-7	TRBV12-3/TRBV12-4	CASRENRGYEQYF	TGTGCCAGCAGGGAGAACAGGGGTTACGAGCAGTACTTC
NA	NA	TRBJ1-3	TRBV7-9	CASRPGQSSGNTIYF	TGTGCCAGCAGACCAGGACAGAGCTCTGGAAACACCATATATTTT
NA	NA	TRBJ1-1	TRBV29-1	CSVEDRDQEAFF	TGCAGCGTTGAAGACAGGGATCAAGAAGCTTTCTTT
NA	TRBD1	TRBJ2-6	TRBV7-8	CASSHPLRDRHSGANVLTF	TGTGCCAGCAGCCACCCACTCCGGGACAGACACTCTGGGGCCAACGTCCTGACTTTC
NA	NA	TRBJ2-7	TRBV6-5	CASSKGQREQYF	TGTGCCAGCAGTAAGGGACAAAGGGAGCAGTACTTC